The sequence of this T cell receptor (beta chain) was determined in a study of cytomegalovirus exposure and HLA in healthy donors. Use of 60 Vbeta and 13 Jbeta primers characterized the PCR. Libraries were prepared by immunoSEQ multiplex PCR; TCRdb keeps only in-frame clonotypes and omits some of them. The table shows around 100,000 clones, with approximately 70% occurring only once. Per germline, CDR1 SGHRS and CDR2 YFSETQ. This CDR3 comprises 15 residues. V lost 4 bases and J lost 10; bases outside the gene matches: 12. The TCR originated in a woman aged 18 to 35 in good health and CMV-seropositive. The sample taken for sequencing was PBMCs. J is TRBJ2-1 and V is TRBV5-1, with 9 bases lining up with TRBD1. This CDR3 reads CASSISGQGIEEQFF. In nucleotides, the CDR3 is TGCGCCAGCAGCATATCTGGACAGGGGATAGAGGAGCAGTTCTTC.